This TCR beta chain was observed in a study of blood T cell repertoires in COVID-19. Study at large: Whether acute or convalescent, the COVID-19 samples came from the United States, Italy and Spain. In each case, the material was cDNA or gDNA derived from T cells, B-cell-depleted T cells, or PBMCs.

Original methodology: Reference gene primer amplification gave nucleated cell count estimates. TCRdb's table, derived via immunoSEQ multiplex PCR, lists solely in-frame clones and lacks some. That table supplies the V and J calls and clone size; D and trimming were determined from the DNA. Of roughly 80,000 clones in the sample, 75% to 90% are singletons; the top ten hold around 6.1%. Trimming pared 5 bases from V and 0 bases from J, leaving 12 bases between. CDR1 is SGHRS, CDR2 YFSETQ, per germline. CDR3 length: 15 residues. This sequence joins TRBV5-1 and TRBJ2-1, with D possibly being TRBD1 (5 bases). Source material: peripheral blood. This TCR derives from a man aged 45-60 years with active COVID-19. CDR3 sequence: CASSGHSSSYNEQFF. In DNA form, the CDR3 reads TGCGCCAGCAGTGGACATTCGAGCTCCTACAATGAGCAGTTCTTC.